Included here is one TCR beta chain sequence, with context. Its cognate antigen has yet to be identified. Base qualities are not recorded, but no much larger clone differs from it by a single base. The data derive from a study of vaccination effects on CD4 cells after COVID-19 (dated by TCRdb to between 2021 and 2023). Regarding the complete study: In the ViraFEST assay, PBMC were stimulated with viral peptide pools, and antigen-specific CD4+ T cell clonotypes were then identified by expansion using TCR sequencing. SARS-CoV-2 spike-specific CD4+ TCR repertoires from before and after mRNA vaccination were compared in COVID-19 convalescent patients and in infection-naive vaccine recipients. The Oncomine TCR Beta short-read assay on an Illumina iSeq 100 was used to sequence cultures from other donors in the study. Altogether, around eleven COVID-19 convalescent patients and a handful of SARS-CoV-2-naive healthy vaccine recipients made up the full study. Across the study, the median time from the second dose to post-vaccine sampling was 72 days (range 14 to 241). About 2.1 million PBMC per well were cultured with about 9 ug/ml peptides in IMDM containing 5% human AB serum, about 9.7 IU/ml IL-2 and gentamicin.

Library prep was done by the immunoSEQ multiplex PCR assay. DNA from the CD4+ T cells that had been cultured and isolated underwent TCR beta CDR3 sequencing. The authors' pipeline ran thus. The analysis removed non-productive TCR sequences, trimmed reads to the CDR3 region, and retained only CDR3s that were 7 or more amino acids long. The MANAFEST web app was used to pick out antigen-specific clonotypes by comparing their expansion in peptide wells with that in reference cultures. For clones to be considered positive, expansion at FDR<0.05 versus reference and all other wells, an odds ratio above 5, and a frequency above 0.1% in two replicate wells were required. A clonotype was defined as cross-reactive if the clonotype was significantly expanded both in SARS-CoV-2 spike wells and in at least one common cold coronavirus spike condition. Using the stringdist R package, CDR3 similarity was measured by Levenshtein distance, and unrooted trees were constructed with ape in R 3.6.1. This immuneACCESS table, as held by TCRdb, lists in-frame sequences with V and J called but not all clones. Of the missing ones, under half trace to an unresolved V gene in checked studies; the others have no known cause. V, J and clone size were drawn from that table, and D and trimming were deduced from the DNA. This sample gives around 62,000 clones in total; around 70% of them show up just once. The ten largest make up approximately 2% of the sample.

After 10 days of culture, CD4+ T cells were isolated with the EasySep CD4+ T cell isolation kit. Participants received two doses of either the BNT162b2 or the mRNA-1273 mRNA SARS-CoV-2 vaccine. None of the healthy vaccine recipients had a prior SARS-CoV-2 infection, which was confirmed by nucleocapsid antibody tests that came back negative both before and after vaccination. Half of the culture medium was replaced with fresh IL-2-containing medium on days 3 and 7. Each peptide stimulation condition was cultured in triplicate wells unless otherwise noted. Using Ficoll-Paque Plus gradient centrifugation, PBMC were separated from whole blood and then either used fresh or cryopreserved at -140C. Genomic DNA was extracted from cultured CD4+ T cells with the QIAamp micro DNA kit. General study outcomes and caveats: Both infection-induced and vaccine-induced clones contracted markedly at late post-vaccination timepoints, which is consistent with waning T cell responses. Limitations of the study were the small number of convalescent patients and the absence of early post-infection timepoints. In healthy vaccine recipients, vaccine-induced clones were almost all SARS-CoV-2 mono-reactive, with only 1 of 255 being cross-reactive with common cold coronaviruses.

The CDR3 measures 16 amino acids from cysteine to phenylalanine. The retained sequence is limited to the CDR3, 48 bases, with the frame set at the first base. V is trimmed back by 3 bases and J by 0 bases, and the junction contains 3 bases that no gene match accounts for. Reading the germline V gene gives CDR1 SGHTA and CDR2 FQGNSA. This receptor was taken from a human donor who received a COVID-19 vaccine. Recombination linked TRBV7-2 to TRBJ2-2; TRBD1 matches 8 bases in the middle. Sample: CD4+ T cells from PBMCs cultured without peptide, taken after COVID-19 vaccination. CDR3 sequence: CASSFSDRANTGELFF. In nucleotides, the sequence is TGTGCCAGCAGCTTCTCGGACAGGGCGAACACCGGGGAGCTGTTTTTT.